This TCR beta chain was sequenced during a study of blood T cells in healthy people across ages. Germline V CDR1 and CDR2: SGHDN, FVKESK. V lost 0 bases to trimming and J lost 2 bases, with 4 bases between them. The CDR3 contains 13 residues. Using a J-beta primer mix together with a sample-barcoded 5' primer, a second PCR was run for roughly 7 to 12 cycles. Every cDNA was tagged by a template-switch adaptor with 12 random nucleotides. TCRdb re-derived calls from the 5' RACE reads in MiXCR, one entry per CDR3 protein. The sample consists of around 990,000 distinct CDR3 sequences, approximately 25% of them appearing once. The authors drew 8.5 to 10 milliliters of peripheral blood from each donor. They isolated at least 7 million PBMCs from each sample. These records were also assigned to another study, of T cells of mothers and their children. That investigation notes: T cell clones that were persistent and microchimeric went undetected.

The gene calls are TRBV14 and TRBJ1-2, with D uncertain. The origin of this receptor is a girl aged 2 to 10 in good health. Sequenced sample: blood. CDR3 coding DNA: TGTGCCAGCAGCCAAGACATCAACTATGGCTACACCTTC. It translates to CASSQDINYGYTF.